The clone carrying this T cell receptor beta chain was recorded at least ten times. The data derive from a study of regulatory T cells in long-lasting Graves disease. Sample time point: newly diagnosed GD, antithyroid drugs for less than 3 months. Making the TCR library involved RNA that had been extracted from PBMCs. Arm-PCR with iRepertoire HTBI primers amplified the CDR3 regions for these TCR beta libraries. From the multiplex PCR reads, TCRdb called clonotypes with MiXCR, one entry per CDR3 protein. The table includes some 220,000 distinct CDR3 sequences, roughly 19% detected once. V was cut by 6 bases and J by 3 bases, with 6 bases left in between. The CDR3 extends over 11 amino acids. The same sample was also studied in work on T cells in Graves' hyperthyroidism and ophthalmopathy.

Sequencing used peripheral blood mononuclear cells (PBMCs), obtained at new diagnosis, from a patient treated with antithyroid drugs. The chain is built from TRBV12-3 or TRBV12-4 and TRBJ2-7; no firm D call. The sequence derives from a woman aged 25 to 45 with Graves disease. Written as DNA, the CDR3 is TGTGCCAGCAGGGAACTCTACGAGCAGTACTTC. It encodes CASRELYEQYF.